The table lists the clone carrying this T cell receptor beta chain with a few counts. This sample was taken from a study of shared T cell receptors in the human thymus. Germline V gene lookup returns CDR1 MGHDK and CDR2 SYGVNS. The length of the CDR3 is 17 residues. V gave up 3 bases and J gave up 3 bases, with 20 bases separating them. Sequencing used immunoSEQ multiplex PCR; TCRdb keeps in-frame clones, though not all of them. The data show 600,000 to 900,000 clones, with 75% to 90% seen just once and roughly 0.01% held by the top ten. This sample also appeared in a second study, on human thymus T cells. That work contributes: Having surgery to correct congenital heart defects, healthy Finnish infants acted as the donors. Resections removed during corrective heart surgery provided the thymus tissue used. There appeared to be biased usage of V and J genes in thymic and blood repertoires. Among unrelated individuals, related research reported thymic repertoires that overlapped highly.

The chain joins TRBV25-1 to TRBJ1-2; possibly TRBD1 for D (6 bases). Sequenced: thymocytes. This clonotype was sampled from a girl less than two years old with a congenital heart defect. Here the CDR3 reads CASSDTHQDSGDYGYTF. The DNA of the CDR3 is TGTGCCAGCAGTGATACCCACCAGGACAGTGGCGACTATGGCTACACCTTC.